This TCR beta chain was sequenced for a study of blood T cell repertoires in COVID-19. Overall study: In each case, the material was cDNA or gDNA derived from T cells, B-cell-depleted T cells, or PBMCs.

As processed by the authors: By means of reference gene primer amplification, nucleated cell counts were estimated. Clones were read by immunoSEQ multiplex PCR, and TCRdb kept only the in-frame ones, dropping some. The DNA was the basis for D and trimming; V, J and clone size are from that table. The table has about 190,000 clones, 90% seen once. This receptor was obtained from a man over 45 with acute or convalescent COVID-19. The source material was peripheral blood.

The chain's CDR3 is CASSRRVNQPQHF. The CDR3 nucleotides are TGTGCCAGCAGTCGGAGGGTCAATCAGCCCCAGCATTTT. The V call is TRBV27, the J call TRBJ1-5; no clear D gene. From germline, CDR1 is MNHEY and CDR2 SMNVEV (reference sequence). Trimming removed 5 bases from V and 3 bases from J, with 8 bases in between. The CDR3 extends over 13 amino acids.